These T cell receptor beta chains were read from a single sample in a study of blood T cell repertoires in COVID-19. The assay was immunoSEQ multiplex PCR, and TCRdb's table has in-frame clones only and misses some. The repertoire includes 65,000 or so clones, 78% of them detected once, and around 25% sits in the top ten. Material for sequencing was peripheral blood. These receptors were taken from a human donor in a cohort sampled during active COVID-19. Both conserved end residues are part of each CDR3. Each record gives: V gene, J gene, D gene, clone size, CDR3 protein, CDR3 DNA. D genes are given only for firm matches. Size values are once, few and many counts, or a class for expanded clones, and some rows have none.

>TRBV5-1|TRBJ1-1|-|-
CASSLGQVNTEAFF
TGCGCCAGCAGCTTGGGGCAGGTGAACACTGAAGCTTTCTTT
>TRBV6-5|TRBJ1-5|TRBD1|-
CASVPGQRNQPQHF
TGTGCCAGCGTTCCGGGACAGCGGAATCAGCCCCAGCATTTT
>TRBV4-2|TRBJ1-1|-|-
CASSHRGTGSEAFF
TGTGCCAGCAGCCATCGCGGGACCGGGTCTGAAGCTTTCTTT
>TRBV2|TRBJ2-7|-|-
CASSEGRGTYEQYF
TGTGCCAGCAGTGAAGGCAGGGGAACCTACGAGCAGTACTTC
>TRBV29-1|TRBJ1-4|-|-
CSVGQINEKLFF
TGCAGCGTTGGGCAGATTAATGAAAAACTGTTTTTT
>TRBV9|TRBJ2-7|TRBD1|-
CASSEGTVIGEQYF
TGTGCCAGCAGCGAGGGGACAGTCATTGGGGAGCAGTACTTC
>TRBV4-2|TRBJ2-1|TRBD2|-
CASSQDPSGAYNEQFF
TGTGCCAGCAGCCAAGACCCTAGCGGGGCCTACAATGAGCAGTTCTTC
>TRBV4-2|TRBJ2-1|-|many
CASSQSLMDEQFF
TGTGCCAGCAGCCAAAGCCTAATGGATGAGCAGTTCTTC
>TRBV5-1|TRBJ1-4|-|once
CASSVTGSDEKLFF
TGCGCCAGCAGCGTAACCGGGTCTGATGAAAAACTGTTTTTT
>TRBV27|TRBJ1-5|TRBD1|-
CASSPLPRTGTNQPQHF
TGTGCCAGCAGCCCGCTCCCCCGGACAGGGACGAATCAGCCCCAGCATTTT
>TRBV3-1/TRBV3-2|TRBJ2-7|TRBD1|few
CASSQSPGGHEQYF
TGTGCCAGCAGCCAATCCCCAGGGGGCCACGAGCAGTACTTC
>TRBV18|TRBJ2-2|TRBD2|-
CASSLTLAGIAGELFF
TGTGCCAGCTCACTTACGCTAGCGGGGATTGCCGGGGAGCTGTTTTTT
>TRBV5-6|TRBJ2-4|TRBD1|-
CASSLVTGGIGDIQYF
TGTGCCAGCAGCTTGGTGACAGGGGGCATCGGGGACATTCAGTACTTC
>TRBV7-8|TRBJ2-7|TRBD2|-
CASSFTSGRAFYEQYF
TGTGCCAGCAGCTTCACTAGCGGGAGGGCCTTCTACGAGCAGTACTTC
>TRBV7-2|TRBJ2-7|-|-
CASSRDRTHTYEQYF
TGTGCCAGCAGCCGCGATCGGACTCACACCTACGAGCAGTACTTC
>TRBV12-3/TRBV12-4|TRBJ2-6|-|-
CACQVAGANVLTF
TGTGCCTGCCAGGTAGCTGGGGCCAACGTCCTGACTTTC
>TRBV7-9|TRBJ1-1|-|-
CASRLQGKTEAFF
TGTGCCAGCAGGCTGCAGGGGAAAACTGAAGCTTTCTTT
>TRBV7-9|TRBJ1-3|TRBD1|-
CASSLGGRGLLTQSNTIYF
TGTGCCAGCAGCTTAGGAGGCAGGGGGCTTCTAACCCAGTCGAACACCATATATTTT
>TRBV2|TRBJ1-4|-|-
CASNLNEKLFF
TGTGCCAGCAATCTTAATGAAAAACTGTTTTTT
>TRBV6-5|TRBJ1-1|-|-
CASSRAGSNTEAFF
TGTGCCAGCAGCCGCGCAGGATCGAACACTGAAGCTTTCTTT
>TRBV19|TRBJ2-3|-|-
CASSMSLAGSTDTQYF
TGTGCCAGTAGTATGTCCCTGGCGGGAAGCACAGATACGCAGTATTTT
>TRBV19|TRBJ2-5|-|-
CASSIRGSRETQYF
TGTGCCAGTAGTATCAGGGGTTCCAGGGAGACCCAGTACTTC
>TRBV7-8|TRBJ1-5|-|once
CASSLGRDFQPQHF
TGTGCCAGCAGCTTAGGCAGGGACTTTCAGCCCCAGCATTTT
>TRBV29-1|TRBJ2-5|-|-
CSVRQQETQYF
TGCAGCGTCCGACAGCAAGAGACCCAGTACTTC
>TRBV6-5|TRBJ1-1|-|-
CASNVDRNTEAFF
TGTGCCAGCAATGTCGACAGGAACACTGAAGCTTTCTTT
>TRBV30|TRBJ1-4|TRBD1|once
CAWRGQPSEKLFF
TGTGCCTGGAGGGGACAGCCCAGTGAAAAACTGTTTTTT
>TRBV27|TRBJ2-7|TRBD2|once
CASSLTGGGVGSYEQYF
TGTGCCAGCAGTTTAACGGGAGGAGGGGTAGGGTCCTACGAGCAGTACTTC
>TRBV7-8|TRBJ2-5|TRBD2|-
CASRVDSGAETQYF
TGTGCCAGCAGAGTGGATAGCGGGGCGGAGACCCAGTACTTC
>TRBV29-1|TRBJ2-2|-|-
CSVGGLNTGELFF
TGCAGCGTTGGGGGACTTAACACCGGGGAGCTGTTTTTT
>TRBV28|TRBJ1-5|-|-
CASPPALGGLSGDQPQHF
TGTGCCAGCCCCCCCGCGCTAGGGGGGCTTAGCGGGGATCAGCCCCAGCATTTT
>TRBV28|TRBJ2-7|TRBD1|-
CASRGQGPSYEQYF
TGTGCCAGCAGGGGACAGGGGCCCTCCTACGAGCAGTACTTC
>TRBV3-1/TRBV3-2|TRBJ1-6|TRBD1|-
CASSQGTGRSALHF
TGTGCCAGCAGCCAGGGGACAGGCCGATCGGCCCTCCACTTT
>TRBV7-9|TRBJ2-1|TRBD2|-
CASSLASGGRRNEQFF
TGTGCCAGCAGCTTAGCGTCGGGGGGTCGTCGGAATGAGCAGTTCTTC
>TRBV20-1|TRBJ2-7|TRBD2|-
CSARERYEQYF
TGCAGTGCGCGGGAGCGATACGAGCAGTACTTC
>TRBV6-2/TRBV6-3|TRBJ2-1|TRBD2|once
CASSYRAIPQAGVRFF
TGTGCCAGCAGTTACCGCGCAATCCCCCAAGCGGGAGTACGGTTCTTC
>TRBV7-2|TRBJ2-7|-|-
CASSLDSGAWLAEQYF
TGTGCCAGCAGCTTAGACTCGGGCGCCTGGCTAGCCGAGCAGTACTTC
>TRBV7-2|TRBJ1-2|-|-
CASSLEQAGPYGYTF
TGTGCCAGCAGCTTAGAGCAGGCGGGACCCTATGGCTACACCTTC
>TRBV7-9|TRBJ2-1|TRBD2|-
CASSLTSGLNEQFF
TGTGCCAGCAGCTTAACTAGCGGGCTCAATGAGCAGTTCTTC
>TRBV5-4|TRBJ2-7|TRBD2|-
CASSFAGGSSYEQYF
TGTGCCAGCAGCTTCGCGGGCGGGAGCTCCTACGAGCAGTACTTC
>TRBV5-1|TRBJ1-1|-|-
CASSEQGVTEAFF
TGCGCCAGCAGCGAACAGGGAGTTACTGAAGCTTTCTTT